Listed here is a single TCR beta chain. This clone was seen once. Its antigen remains undetermined. Within one base of it there is no much larger clone, and no base qualities were kept. Enrolling through a virtual design, the prospective study's participants ranged in age from roughly 18 to 90 years and lived across roughly 23 United States geographic areas. In the prospective study, participants were assigned to cohorts based on the clinical history participants reported in a screening survey and a study questionnaire. Recovered participants in ImmuneRACE Cohort 3 were defined by two consecutive negative NP/OP PCR tests, clearance by a healthcare professional, or resolution of symptoms. Mobile phlebotomists in the prospective study collected whole blood, serum and a nasopharyngeal or oropharyngeal swab from every participant. Participants in the prospective study had the option to provide additional blood draws and questionnaires over an approximately two-month period. Blood samples from the prospective study were shipped frozen or at room temperature prior to DNA extraction.

This sample is drawn from a study of blood T cell repertoires in COVID-19 (dated by TCRdb to about 2020). Background for the entire study: Samples covering the acute and convalescent phases of COVID-19 were provided by collaborators in the United States, Italy and Spain. The material from the prospective study consisted of cDNA or gDNA derived from T cells, B-cell-depleted T cells, or PBMCs. The dataset comprised deeply sampled blood TCRbeta repertoires from subjects exposed to, actively infected with, or recovered from COVID-19. The repertoires were released in a freely available public database meant as a resource for research on the immune response to SARS-CoV-2. Samples came from the ongoing ImmuneRACE study (first 160 participants) plus 1,254 subjects from 6 global collaborators. Nearly every sample came with metadata listing a de-identified subject ID, COVID-19 status, age in years and sex. Where HLA class I and class II types were available, the types were taken from metadata supplied by the sample provider, not from assay-based typing.

The immunoSEQ Assay, a bias-controlled multiplex PCR, was used to amplify TCRbeta CDR3 regions from genomic DNA. In the original analysis: The number of nucleated cells in each sample was estimated from the amplification of reference gene primers within the assay. Sequence reads were collapsed and filtered to measure the absolute abundance of every unique TCRbeta CDR3 rearrangement. For each sample, productive Simpson clonality was calculated as the square root of Simpson's diversity index across productive rearrangements. The source is immuneACCESS, and TCRdb retained only in-frame sequences with V and J called. Part of the clones is not carried over; for the studies checked, unresolved V genes explain less than half of this, and the remainder is unexplained. The V and J calls and clone size come from that table; D and trimming were worked out from the DNA. The sample table shows 150,000 to 200,000 clones, and about 88% are seen once. In total, the top ten clones hold more than 0.75% of the sample.

The germline V gene provides CDR1 MGHRA and CDR2 YSYEKL. The germline ends are 7 bases apart after V is trimmed by 1 base and J by 0 bases. The CDR3 spans 14 residues, from the cysteine through the phenylalanine. Of the read, only the CDR3 DNA is kept; its 42 bases are in frame from base 1. Study-wide findings and limitations: The quantity of clinical and demographic metadata differed by source and by participant and was supplied without curation.

The sequence came from a woman younger than 30 who had recovered from COVID-19. Sequenced sample: PBMCs or T cells enriched from blood (not recorded which). The sequence is built from TRBV4-1 and TRBJ2-7; the D gene is possibly TRBD2, with 5 bases matching. The DNA is TGCGCCAGCAGCCAAGTTGCGGGCTCCTACGAGCAGTACTTC. Its protein is CASSQVAGSYEQYF.